A selection of T cell receptor beta chains follows, all from one sample in a study of beta chain features in type 1 diabetes. Only in-frame clones appear in the TCRdb table, and some are missing; sequencing was by immunoSEQ multiplex PCR. The sample consists of some 250,000 clones, 25% to 35% of them appearing once. The sequencing input was central memory CD4+ T cells from blood. All receptors come from a man aged 25 to 40 in good health. The CDR3 runs from the conserved cysteine through the conserved F or W. The D gene is left open where the match is weak. A clone size is listed for some rows: how often the clone was seen (once, few, many), or a class if it is expanded.

few	14	TRBV30	TRBJ2-1	TRBD2	TGTGCCTGGAGGCCCGGACTAGCGCGGGGTGAGCAGTTCTTC	CAWRPGLARGEQFF
.	14	TRBV7-2	TRBJ2-5	.	TGTGCCAGCAGCTTAGGGCCCGAGGTCGAGACCCAGTACTTC	CASSLGPEVETQYF
.	16	TRBV5-1	TRBJ2-7	TRBD1	TGCGCCAGCAGCGGGTCACCGGGACAGAGCTCCTACGAGCAGTACTTC	CASSGSPGQSSYEQYF
.	11	TRBV20-1	TRBJ2-1	.	TGCAGTGTAAGCTCCTACAATGAGCAGTTCTTC	CSVSSYNEQFF
.	15	TRBV6-1	TRBJ2-1	TRBD2	TGTGCCAGCAGGACCACTAGCGGGGCGTACAATGAGCAGTTCTTC	CASRTTSGAYNEQFF
few	12	TRBV6-6	TRBJ2-7	.	TGTGCCAGCACCGGACAGTCCTACGAGCAGTACTTC	CASTGQSYEQYF
.	15	TRBV7-9	TRBJ2-5	TRBD1	TGTGCCAGCAGCTTGGGACAGGGGGCTCAAGAGACCCAGTACTTC	CASSLGQGAQETQYF
.	17	TRBV10-3	TRBJ2-1	.	TGTGCCATCAGTGAGTCGATAAGAGTAGGCTCCTACAATGAGCAGTTCTTC	CAISESIRVGSYNEQFF
.	14	TRBV25-1	TRBJ2-1	TRBD2	TGTGCCAGCAGTGCTAGCGGGAGGGAGGCTGAGCAGTTCTTC	CASSASGREAEQFF
many	14	TRBV14	TRBJ2-5	TRBD1	TGTGCCAGCCCCCCGACAGGGGGCCGAGAGACCCAGTACTTC	CASPPTGGRETQYF
.	14	TRBV5-1	TRBJ1-2	.	TGCGCCAGCAGCTTGGAGGACAGCGCCTATGGCTACACCTTC	CASSLEDSAYGYTF
.	14	TRBV28	TRBJ2-1	.	TGTGCCAGCATGAGGGGCTCGACATTGACTGAGCAGTTCTTC	CASMRGSTLTEQFF
.	14	TRBV9	TRBJ2-3	.	TGTGCCAGCAGCACCAGACAGGCGGAAGATACGCAGTATTTT	CASSTRQAEDTQYF
.	14	TRBV25-1	TRBJ2-5	.	TGTGCCAGCAGTCCAGCGAGCACCCGTCAGACCCAGTACTTC	CASSPASTRQTQYF
.	16	TRBV28	TRBJ2-2	.	TGTGCCAGCAGTTTAAATCGGGGGATGAGCACCGGGGAGCTGTTTTTT	CASSLNRGMSTGELFF
.	15	TRBV18	TRBJ2-3	TRBD1	TGTGCCAGCTCACGGACAGGGGACCCCACAGATACGCAGTATTTT	CASSRTGDPTDTQYF
.	16	TRBV19	TRBJ2-3	.	TGTGCCAGTAGTAAGGACGGGACTGGGAGCACAGATACGCAGTATTTT	CASSKDGTGSTDTQYF
many	10	TRBV2	TRBJ1-4	.	TGTGCCAGCAGCGAAGCCAAACTGTTTTTT	CASSEAKLFF
many	15	TRBV2	TRBJ1-6	TRBD1	TGTGCCAGCAGTTGGGACAGGGGGCCGAATTCACCCCTCCACTTT	CASSWDRGPNSPLHF
few	13	TRBV7-2	TRBJ2-2	.	TGTGCCAGCAGCGTCGTAAACACCGGGGAGCTGTTTTTT	CASSVVNTGELFF
.	13	TRBV2	TRBJ2-1	TRBD2	TGTGCCACAGAACTAGCGGGGGTACATGAGCAGTTCTTC	CATELAGVHEQFF
few	13	TRBV29-1	TRBJ2-3	.	TGCAGCGTTGAAGGGACTTTGATGGATACGCAGTATTTT	CSVEGTLMDTQYF
few	14	TRBV6-6	TRBJ2-1	.	TGTGCCAGCAGGCTCGGGGTTAACTACAATGAGCAGTTCTTC	CASRLGVNYNEQFF
.	14	TRBV30	TRBJ2-7	.	TGTGCCTGGAGTGTCGGTGGGTTTTCCTACGAGCAGTACTTC	CAWSVGGFSYEQYF
.	13	TRBV11-1	TRBJ2-5	TRBD2	TGTGCCAGCAGCCGACTAGCGCTCGAGACCCAGTACTTC	CASSRLALETQYF
few	16	TRBV5-6	TRBJ2-3	TRBD2	TGTGCCAGCAGCTTGGTGACTAGCGGGAGTTCAGATACGCAGTATTTT	CASSLVTSGSSDTQYF
few	17	TRBV6-1	TRBJ2-5	TRBD2	TGTGCCAGCAGTGAGGCACTAGCGGGAGTGGGCCAAGAGACCCAGTACTTC	CASSEALAGVGQETQYF
few	13	TRBV6-5	TRBJ2-7	.	TGTGCCACCGCCCGGACAGCCTCCTACGAGCAGTACTTC	CATARTASYEQYF
few	19	TRBV7-9	TRBJ2-5	.	TGTGCCAGCAGTTCCACCTTGGGGACGACAGTCGAGTATCAAGAGACCCAGTACTTC	CASSSTLGTTVEYQETQYF
.	14	TRBV6-5	TRBJ1-2	.	TGTGCCAGCAGTTACGGCACAGGCCTATATGGCTACACCTTC	CASSYGTGLYGYTF
few	17	TRBV4-1	TRBJ2-4	.	TGCGCCAGCAGCCAAGTCGACGGCCGGCTAGCCAAAAACATTCAGTACTTC	CASSQVDGRLAKNIQYF
few	16	TRBV4-2	TRBJ2-3	.	TGTGCCAGCAGCCGGGCAGTCGCATCGGGCACAGATACGCAGTATTTT	CASSRAVASGTDTQYF
many	11	TRBV29-1	TRBJ2-5	.	TGCAGCGCTCGCCAACAAGAGACCCAGTACTTC	CSARQQETQYF
.	13	TRBV11-2	TRBJ2-1	.	TGTGCCAGCAGCTTAGGCCCGAGGCCCGAGCAGTTCTTC	CASSLGPRPEQFF
.	14	TRBV2	TRBJ1-5	.	TGTGCCAGCAATCAGGGTAAGAGCAATCAGCCCCAGCATTTT	CASNQGKSNQPQHF
.	12	TRBV7-2	TRBJ2-5	.	TGTGCCAGCACCCATATAGAAGAGACCCAGTACTTC	CASTHIEETQYF
few	13	TRBV5-1	TRBJ2-7	.	TGCGCCAGCAGCTTGAGGGTTAACTACGAGCAGTACTTC	CASSLRVNYEQYF
.	15	TRBV21-1	TRBJ1-6	.	TGTGCCAGCAGCAAAGCGCCGGGACAGAGGCCACCCCTCCACTTT	CASSKAPGQRPPLHF
few	11	TRBV20-1	TRBJ2-5	.	TGCAGTGCTAGGCAGCTGGAGACCCAGTACTTC	CSARQLETQYF
few	15	TRBV7-9	TRBJ2-5	.	TGTGCCAGCAGCCCTCCTAGCGTCCGGGCAGAGACCCAGTACTTC	CASSPPSVRAETQYF
few	10	TRBV20-1	TRBJ2-5	.	TGCAGTGCTTATATGGAGACCCAGTACTTC	CSAYMETQYF
.	14	TRBV7-2	TRBJ1-2	.	TGTGCCAGCAGCCCCCGGGACTTAGCGGGTGGCTACACCTTC	CASSPRDLAGGYTF
few	11	TRBV20-1	TRBJ2-1	.	TGCAGTGCCCCTGACCCCCGGGAGCAGTTCTTC	CSAPDPREQFF
.	15	TRBV7-9	TRBJ2-3	.	TGTGCCAGCAGCTCAGGGGGGCGAGGCACAGATACGCAGTATTTT	CASSSGGRGTDTQYF
few	12	TRBV21-1	TRBJ2-3	.	TGTGCCAGCAGACGGAGAGCAGATACGCAGTATTTT	CASRRRADTQYF
few	14	TRBV7-9	TRBJ1-4	TRBD1	TGTGCCAGCAGCGTTACGACAGGGACTGAAAAACTGTTTTTT	CASSVTTGTEKLFF
many	13	TRBV6-6	TRBJ2-2	.	TGTGCCAGCAACGAGGGAGTAGCCGGGGAGCTGTTTTTT	CASNEGVAGELFF
.	17	TRBV14	TRBJ2-2	TRBD2	TGTGCCAGCAGCCGAGAGACTAGCCCCCGGGCCACCGGGGAGCTGTTTTTT	CASSRETSPRATGELFF